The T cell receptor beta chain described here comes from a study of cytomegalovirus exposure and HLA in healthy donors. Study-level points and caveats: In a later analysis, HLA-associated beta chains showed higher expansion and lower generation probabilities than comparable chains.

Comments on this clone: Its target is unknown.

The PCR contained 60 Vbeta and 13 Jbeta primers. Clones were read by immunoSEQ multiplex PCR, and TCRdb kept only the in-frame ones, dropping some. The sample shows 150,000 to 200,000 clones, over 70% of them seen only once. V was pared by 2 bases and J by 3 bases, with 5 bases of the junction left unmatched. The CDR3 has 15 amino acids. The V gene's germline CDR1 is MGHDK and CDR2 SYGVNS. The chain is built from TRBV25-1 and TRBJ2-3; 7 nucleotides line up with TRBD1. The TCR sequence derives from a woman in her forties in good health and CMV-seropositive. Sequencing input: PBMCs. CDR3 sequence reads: CASSETGVVTDTQYF. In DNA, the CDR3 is TGTGCCAGCAGTGAAACAGGGGTAGTTACAGATACGCAGTATTTT.